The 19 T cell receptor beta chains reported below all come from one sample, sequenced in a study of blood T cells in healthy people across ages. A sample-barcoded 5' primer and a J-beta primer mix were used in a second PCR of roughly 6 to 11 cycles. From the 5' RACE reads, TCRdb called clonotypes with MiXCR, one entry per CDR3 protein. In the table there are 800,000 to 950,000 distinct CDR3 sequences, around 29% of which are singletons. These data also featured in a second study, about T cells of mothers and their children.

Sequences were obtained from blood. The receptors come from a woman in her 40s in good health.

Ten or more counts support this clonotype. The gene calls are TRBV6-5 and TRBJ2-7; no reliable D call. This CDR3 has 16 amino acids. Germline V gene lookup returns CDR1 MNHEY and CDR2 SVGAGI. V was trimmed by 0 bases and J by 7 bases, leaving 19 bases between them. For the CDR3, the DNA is TGTGCCAGCAGTTACTCGAGAGGTGCACTCACTACGGAGCAGTACTTC. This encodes CASSYSRGALTTEQYF.

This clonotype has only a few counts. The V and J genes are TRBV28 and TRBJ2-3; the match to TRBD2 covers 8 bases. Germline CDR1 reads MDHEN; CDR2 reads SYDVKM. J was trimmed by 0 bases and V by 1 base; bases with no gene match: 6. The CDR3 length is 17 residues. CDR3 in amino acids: CASSLFLAGASTDTQYF. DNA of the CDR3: TGTGCCAGCAGTTTATTCCTAGCGGGTGCTAGCACAGATACGCAGTATTTT.

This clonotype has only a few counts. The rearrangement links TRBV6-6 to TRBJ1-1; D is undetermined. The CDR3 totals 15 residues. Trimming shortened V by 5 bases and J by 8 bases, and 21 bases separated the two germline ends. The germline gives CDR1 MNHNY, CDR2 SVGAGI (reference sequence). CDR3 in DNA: TGTGCCAGCAGTGGCCGGACGGAAAAACACTGGGAAGCTTTCTTT. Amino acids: CASSGRTEKHWEAFF.

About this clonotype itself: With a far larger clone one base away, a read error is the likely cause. The CDR3: CASSLGLSKDTQYF. The CDR3 nucleotides read TGTGCCAGCAGCTTGGGACTAAGCAAAGATACGCAGTATTTT. The J gene is TRBJ2-3, the V gene TRBV7-3; 7 bases agree with TRBD2. From germline, CDR1 is SGHTA and CDR2 FQGTGA. The CDR3 runs to 14 residues.

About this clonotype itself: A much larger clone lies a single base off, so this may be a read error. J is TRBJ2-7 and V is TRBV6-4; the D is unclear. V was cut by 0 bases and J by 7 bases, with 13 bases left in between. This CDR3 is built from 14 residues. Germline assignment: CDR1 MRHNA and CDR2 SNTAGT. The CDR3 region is CASSDSVSSNEQYF. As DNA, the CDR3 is TGTGCCAGCAGTGACTCTGTTAGCTCCAATGAGCAGTACTTC.

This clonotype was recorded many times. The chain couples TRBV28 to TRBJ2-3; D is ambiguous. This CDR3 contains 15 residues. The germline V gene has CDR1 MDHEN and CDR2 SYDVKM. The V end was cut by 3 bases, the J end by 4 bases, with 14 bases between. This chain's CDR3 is CASSFPPSEADTQYF. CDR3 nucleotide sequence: TGTGCCAGCAGTTTCCCACCTTCAGAGGCAGATACGCAGTATTTT.

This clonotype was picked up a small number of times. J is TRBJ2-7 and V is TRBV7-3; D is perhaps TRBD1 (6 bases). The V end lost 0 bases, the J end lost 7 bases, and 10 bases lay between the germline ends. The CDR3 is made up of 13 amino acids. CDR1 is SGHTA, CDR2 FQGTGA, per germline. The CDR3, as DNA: TGTGCCAGCAGCTTAACGGACAGAAATGAGCAGTACTTC. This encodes CASSLTDRNEQYF. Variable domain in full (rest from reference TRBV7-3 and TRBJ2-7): GAGVSQTPSNKVTEKGKYVELRCDPISGHTALYWYRQSLGQGPEFLIYFQGTGAADDSGLPNDRFFAVRPEGSVSTLKIQRTERGDSAVYLCASSLTDRNEQYFGPGTRLTVT.

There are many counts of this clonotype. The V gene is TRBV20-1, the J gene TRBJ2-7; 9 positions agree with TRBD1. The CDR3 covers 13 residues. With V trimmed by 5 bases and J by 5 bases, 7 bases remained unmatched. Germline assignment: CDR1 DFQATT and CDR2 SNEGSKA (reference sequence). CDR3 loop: CSAPRDRAHEQYF. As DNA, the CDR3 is TGCAGTGCTCCCCGGGACAGGGCCCACGAGCAGTACTTC.

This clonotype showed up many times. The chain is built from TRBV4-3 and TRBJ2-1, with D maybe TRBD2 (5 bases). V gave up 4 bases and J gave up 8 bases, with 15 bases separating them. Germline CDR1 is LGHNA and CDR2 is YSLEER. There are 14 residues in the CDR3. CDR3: CASSPGLASDEQFF. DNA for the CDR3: TGCGCCAGCAGCCCTGGACTGGCCTCGGATGAGCAGTTCTTC.

In DNA, the CDR3 is TGTGCCAGCAGTTTAGGGCCGGGGACAGTCCAAGAGACCCAGTACTTC. Translated, it gives CASSLGPGTVQETQYF. The gene calls are TRBV28 and TRBJ2-5; 7 bases line up with TRBD1. The CDR3 spans 16 residues. V shed 2 bases, J shed 1 base, and the junction held 7 bases outside the gene matches. Looked up from germline, CDR1 is MDHEN and CDR2 is SYDVKM.

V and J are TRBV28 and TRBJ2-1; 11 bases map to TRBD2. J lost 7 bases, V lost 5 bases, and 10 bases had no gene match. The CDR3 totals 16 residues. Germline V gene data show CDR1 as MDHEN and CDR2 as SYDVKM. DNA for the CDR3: TGTGCCAGCAGTACTCCGGGACTAGCGGATCATAATGAGCAGTTCTTC. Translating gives CASSTPGLADHNEQFF.

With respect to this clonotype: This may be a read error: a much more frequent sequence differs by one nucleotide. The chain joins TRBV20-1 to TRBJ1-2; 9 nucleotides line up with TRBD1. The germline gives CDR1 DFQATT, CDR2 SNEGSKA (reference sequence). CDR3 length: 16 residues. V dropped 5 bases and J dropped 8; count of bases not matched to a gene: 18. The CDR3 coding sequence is TGCAGTGCTCCAGGGACAGGGTCCCTCCGGCGTGGCGGCTACACCTTC. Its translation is CSAPGTGSLRRGGYTF.

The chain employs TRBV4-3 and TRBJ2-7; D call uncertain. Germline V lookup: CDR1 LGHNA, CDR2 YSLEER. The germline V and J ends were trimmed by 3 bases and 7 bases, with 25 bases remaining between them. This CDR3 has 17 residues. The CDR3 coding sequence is TGCGCCAGCAGCCACCCTAGGAGCAGGACGTCCCAAGGTGAGCAGTACTTC. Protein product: CASSHPRSRTSQGEQYF.

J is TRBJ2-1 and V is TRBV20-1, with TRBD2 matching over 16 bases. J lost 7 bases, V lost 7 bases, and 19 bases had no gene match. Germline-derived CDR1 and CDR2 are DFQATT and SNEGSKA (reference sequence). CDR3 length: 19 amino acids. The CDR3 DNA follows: TGCAGTGTCGATACACCGGGACTAGCGGGGGGGCCGATTAGGAATGAGCAGTTCTTC. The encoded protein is CSVDTPGLAGGPIRNEQFF.

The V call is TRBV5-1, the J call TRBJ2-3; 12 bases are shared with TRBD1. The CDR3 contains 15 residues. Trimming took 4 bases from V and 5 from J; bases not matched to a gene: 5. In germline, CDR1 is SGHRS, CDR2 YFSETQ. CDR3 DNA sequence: TGCGCCAGCAGCCTGGGGGACAGGGGGCGAGATACGCAGTATTTT. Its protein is CASSLGDRGRDTQYF.

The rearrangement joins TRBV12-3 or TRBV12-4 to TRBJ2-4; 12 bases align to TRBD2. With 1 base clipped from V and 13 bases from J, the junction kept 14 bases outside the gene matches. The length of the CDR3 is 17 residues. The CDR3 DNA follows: TGTGCCAGCAGTTTAGGACTACTAGCGGGGGGTGGAAGTGAGCAGTACTTC. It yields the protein CASSLGLLAGGGSEQYF.

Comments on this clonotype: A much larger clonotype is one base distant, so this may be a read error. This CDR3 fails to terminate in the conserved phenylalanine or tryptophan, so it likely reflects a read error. CDR3 sequence (DNA): TGTGCCAGCAGCGTCGGGAACCAACCTCAAGAGACCCAGTACTGC. Translation gives CASSVGNQPQETQYC. The chain links TRBV7-9 to TRBJ2-5, with a weak D call TRBD2 (5 bases). Germline loops: CDR1 SEHNR, CDR2 FQNEAQ (reference sequence). The CDR3 runs 15 residues. Trimming removed 5 bases from V and 2 bases from J, with 15 bases in between.

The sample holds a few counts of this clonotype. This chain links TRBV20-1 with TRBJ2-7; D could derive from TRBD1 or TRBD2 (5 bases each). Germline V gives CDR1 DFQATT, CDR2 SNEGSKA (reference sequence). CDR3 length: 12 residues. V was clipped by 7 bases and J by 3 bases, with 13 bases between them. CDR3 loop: CSVRGGDYEQYF. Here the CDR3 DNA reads TGCAGTGTTCGTGGGGGAGACTACGAGCAGTACTTC.

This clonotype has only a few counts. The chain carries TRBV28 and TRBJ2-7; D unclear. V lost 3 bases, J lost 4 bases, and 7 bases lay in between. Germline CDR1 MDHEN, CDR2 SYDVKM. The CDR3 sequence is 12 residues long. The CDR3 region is CASSFGNYEQYF. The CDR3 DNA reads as TGTGCCAGCAGTTTTGGGAATTACGAGCAGTACTTC.